Each of the 22 T cell receptor beta chains below was sequenced from the same sample in a study of cytotoxic CD8 clonotypes in ibrutinib-treated CLL. Sequencing was performed with immunoSEQ multiplex PCR; in TCRdb, only in-frame clones are kept and a portion is missing. The top ten clones hold less than 14% of a sample with some 140,000 clones, around 93% of them seen once. The sequences come from PBMCs, collected after 12 months of ibrutinib treatment. All receptors derive from a human donor with chronic lymphocytic leukemia.

The genes are TRBV18 and TRBJ2-5, with D possibly being TRBD1 or TRBD2 (5 bases each). Trimming removed 4 bases at V and 2 bases at J, with 8 bases between. The germline gives CDR1 KGHSH, CDR2 LQKENI. The CDR3 contains 13 residues. The CDR3 region is CASSQGEQETQYF. CDR3 nucleotide sequence: TGTGCCAGCTCACAAGGGGAGCAAGAGACCCAGTACTTC.

The V call is TRBV7-9, the J call TRBJ2-3; unclear D gene. This CDR3 has 14 residues. Germline-derived CDR1 and CDR2 are SEHNR and FQNEAQ (reference sequence). Trimming removed 1 base at V and 5 bases at J, with 10 bases between. CDR3 nucleotides: TGTGCCAGCAGCTTAGTCCTGGGTGTAGATACGCAGTATTTT. Translated, it gives CASSLVLGVDTQYF. The whole variable domain, filled in from reference TRBV7-9 and TRBJ2-3, reads DTGVSQNPRHKITKRGQNVTFRCDPISEHNRLYWYRQTLGQGPEFLTYFQNEAQLEKSRLLSDRFSAERPKGSFSTLEIQRTEQGDSAMYLCASSLVLGVDTQYFGPGTRLTVL.

This chain links TRBV15 with TRBJ2-7; tentatively, D is TRBD1 (6 bases). CDR3 size: 16 residues. Germline V CDR1 and CDR2: LNHNV, YYDKDF (reference sequence). V was clipped by 5 bases and J by 3 bases, with 20 bases between them. CDR3 DNA sequence: TGTGCCACCAGCCAAGAACAACAGGGTTTGGGCTACGAGCAGTACTTC. Translating it yields CATSQEQQGLGYEQYF. The entire variable domain, with the rest obtained from reference TRBV15 and TRBJ2-7, is as follows: DAMVIQNPRYQVTQFGKPVTLSCSQTLNHNVMYWYQQKSSQAPKLLFHYYDKDFNNEADTPDNFQSRRPNTSFCFLDIRSPGLGDTAMYLCATSQEQQGLGYEQYFGPGTRLTVT.

The chain carries TRBV28 and TRBJ1-5; 7 nucleotides agree with TRBD1. Germline V gene sequence: CDR1 MDHEN, CDR2 SYDVKM. V lost 4 bases and J lost 10; bases outside the gene matches: 10. The CDR3 totals 14 residues. CDR3 region: CASSYRGRIIPQHF. The CDR3 DNA is TGTGCCAGCAGTTACAGGGGTCGAATCATCCCCCAGCATTTT.

The chain uses TRBV28 and TRBJ2-1, with 11 bases identical to TRBD1. CDR1 and CDR2 from the germline V gene are MDHEN and SYDVKM. The V segment lost 2 bases and the J segment 5 bases; nucleotides outside the gene matches: 2. This CDR3 comprises 15 residues. The CDR3 loop reads CASSLGTGGDNEQFF. The CDR3 nucleotides are TGTGCCAGCAGTTTAGGGACAGGGGGGGACAATGAGCAGTTCTTC. Full variable domain (missing parts from reference TRBV28 and TRBJ2-1): DVKVTQSSRYLVKRTGEKVFLECVQDMDHENMFWYRQDPGLGLRLIYFSYDVKMKEKGDIPEGYSVSREKKERFSLILESASTNQTSMYLCASSLGTGGDNEQFFGPGTRLTVL.

V gene TRBV5-1 combines with J gene TRBJ2-5; D unclear. The CDR3 length is 14 residues. Per germline, CDR1 SGHRS and CDR2 YFSETQ. The germline V and J ends were trimmed by 0 bases and 7 bases, with 13 bases remaining between them. The CDR3 reads CASSLGQSVGTQYF. The CDR3 coding sequence is TGCGCCAGCAGCTTGGGCCAATCGGTGGGGACCCAGTACTTC.

The chain is built from TRBV18 and TRBJ1-4, with 7 bases aligning to TRBD1. Germline V gene lookup returns CDR1 KGHSH and CDR2 LQKENI. After removal of 6 bases from V and 5 bases from J, the junction contained 6 bases not matched to a gene. The CDR3 loop spans 14 amino acids. The CDR3 DNA sequence: TGTGCCAGCTCCCCCGGGACAGAAAATGAAAAACTGTTTTTT. This gives the protein CASSPGTENEKLFF.

This chain links TRBV4-2 with TRBJ2-5, with 8 bases lining up with TRBD2. Germline V gene data show CDR1 as LGHNA and CDR2 as YNFKEQ. This CDR3 has 16 amino acids. V lost 0 bases and J lost 1; bases outside the gene matches: 4. The CDR3 bases are TGTGCCAGCAGCCAAGAGGGGACTAGGGGCCAAGAGACCCAGTACTTC. Translated, it gives CASSQEGTRGQETQYF.

J is TRBJ2-1 and V is TRBV27, with 7 bases identical to TRBD2. Germline values: CDR1 MNHEY, CDR2 SMNVEV (reference sequence). The CDR3 has 14 amino acids. V dropped 6 bases and J dropped 5; count of bases not matched to a gene: 7. The CDR3 region is CASRPSGAHNEQFF. The CDR3 coding sequence is TGTGCCAGCAGACCTAGCGGAGCCCACAATGAGCAGTTCTTC.

This chain uses TRBV14 with TRBJ2-5; D is possibly TRBD1 or TRBD2 (5 bases each). CDR1 and CDR2 (germline): SGHDN, FVKESK. Trimming pared 1 base from V and 5 bases from J, leaving 11 bases between. CDR3 length: 14 amino acids. The CDR3 DNA follows: TGTGCCAGCAGCCAAGGAGGGGTAGGCGAGACCCAGTACTTC. Translation gives CASSQGGVGETQYF. The full variable domain, completed using reference TRBV14 and TRBJ2-5, is EAGVTQFPSHSVIEKGQTVTLRCDPISGHDNLYWYRRVMGKEIKFLLHFVKESKQDESGMPNNRFLAERTGGTYSTLKVQPAELEDSGVYFCASSQGGVGETQYFGPGTRLLVL.

J is TRBJ1-2 and V is TRBV7-2; 10 nucleotides match TRBD1. The CDR3 is made up of 14 amino acids. V lost 9 bases, J lost 8 bases, and 12 bases stayed unmatched. CDR1 is SGHTA and CDR2 is FQGNSA in the germline V gene. This CDR3 reads CASSGTGVLRGYTF. Written as DNA, the CDR3 is TGTGCCAGTTCCGGGACAGGGGTTTTGAGGGGCTACACCTTC. The full variable domain, with the rest looked up from reference TRBV7-2 and TRBJ1-2, is GAGVSQSPSNKVTEKGKDVELRCDPISGHTALYWYRQSLGQGLEFLIYFQGNSAPDKSGLPSDRFSAERTGGSVSTLTIQRTQQEDSAVYLCASSGTGVLRGYTFGSGTRLTVV.

This rearrangement joins TRBV27 to TRBJ2-1, with 10 bases identical to TRBD2. The CDR3 contains 14 residues. Germline V gene data show CDR1 as MNHEY and CDR2 as SMNVEV (reference sequence). V lost 6 bases, J lost 7 bases, and 6 bases stayed unmatched. CDR3 bases: TGTGCCAGCAGGGGGCTAGCGGGAGAAAATGAGCAGTTCTTC. Encoded protein: CASRGLAGENEQFF.

V is TRBV11-2 and J is TRBJ2-1; maybe TRBD2 (6 bases). The germline V gene encodes CDR1 SGHAT and CDR2 FQNNGV. Between the trimmed V and J ends, which lost 4 bases and 6 bases, there was a span of 19 bases. CDR3 length equals 16 residues. For the CDR3, the DNA is TGTGCCAGCAGCTCCTTACTAGTCCCAGCGGGCAATGAGCAGTTCTTC. Protein: CASSSLLVPAGNEQFF.

The chain combines TRBV29-1 with TRBJ1-4, with D hard to call. The germline CDR1 and CDR2 sequences are SQVTM and ANQGSEA. The V end was cut by 4 bases, the J end by 4 bases, with 4 bases between. This CDR3 spans 11 amino acids. This CDR3 reads CSVAHNEKLFF. CDR3 nucleotide sequence: TGCAGCGTTGCCCATAATGAAAAACTGTTTTTT.

The CDR3, as DNA: TGCGCCAGCAGCCAATGGGGGGAGTCCTACAATGAGCAGTTCTTC. Residues: CASSQWGESYNEQFF. This chain links TRBV4-3 with TRBJ2-1; the D gene is possibly TRBD2 (6 bases). Deletions cut 2 bases from V and 1 base from J, with 9 bases between. This CDR3 spans 15 amino acids. Germline V gene data show CDR1 as LGHNA and CDR2 as YSLEER.

This clone appeared a few times. The chain employs TRBV7-2 and TRBJ1-1, with D maybe TRBD1 (5 bases). From germline, CDR1 is SGHTA and CDR2 FQGNSA. The length of the CDR3 is 13 residues. V lost 5 bases and J lost 10, with 17 bases in between. CDR3 protein: CASSPLRGERAFF. The CDR3 coding sequence is TGTGCCAGCAGCCCCCTCCGAGGGGAGAGAGCTTTCTTT.

The chain is built from TRBV30 and TRBJ1-2; no firm D call. The CDR3 totals 13 residues. Germline V CDR1 and CDR2: GTSNPN, SVGIG (reference sequence). Trimming took off 0 bases at V and 4 bases at J, with 9 bases between the two ends. CDR3 region: CAWSVRDLYGYTF. CDR3 nucleotide sequence: TGTGCCTGGAGTGTGAGGGATCTCTATGGCTACACCTTC.

The genes are TRBV28 and TRBJ2-5; TRBD1 is a possible D gene (6 bases). Per the germline V gene, CDR1 is MDHEN and CDR2 is SYDVKM. The CDR3 totals 15 residues. V lost 5 bases to trimming and J lost 4 bases, with 17 bases between them. As DNA, the CDR3 is TGTGCCAGCAGTCAGGGAAGGGGGTCCCGAGAGACCCAGTACTTC. This codes for CASSQGRGSRETQYF.

The J gene is TRBJ2-5, the V gene TRBV7-2, with 7 positions matching TRBD1. The trim removed 7 bases at V and 5 bases at J, leaving 7 bases unmatched. The CDR3 length is 13 residues. In germline, CDR1 is SGHTA, CDR2 FQGNSA. CDR3 protein: CASKGAAGETQYF. CDR3 sequence (DNA): TGTGCCAGCAAGGGGGCAGCTGGGGAGACCCAGTACTTC.

The chain has TRBV5-8 and TRBJ2-1; the D gene is possibly TRBD1 (6 bases). The CDR3 is made up of 16 amino acids. Germline V gene data show CDR1 as SGHTS and CDR2 as YDEGEE. Trimming shortened V by 2 bases and J by 4 bases, and 16 bases separated the two germline ends. CDR3 DNA sequence: TGTGCCAGCAGCTTTTTAGGCAGGGGCCCTTACAATGAGCAGTTCTTC. It yields the protein CASSFLGRGPYNEQFF.

This clone was seen a few times. V gene TRBV2 combines with J gene TRBJ1-1; D gene unclear. The V end was cut by 5 bases, the J end by 4 bases, with 8 bases between. The CDR3 contains 12 residues. CDR1 and CDR2 (germline): SNHLY, FYNNEI. CDR3 DNA sequence: TGTGCCAGCAGTAGGGCAGGCACTGAAGCTTTCTTT. Translation gives CASSRAGTEAFF.

The chain has TRBV29-1 and TRBJ1-2; the D is unclear. The germline V gene encodes CDR1 SQVTM and CDR2 ANQGSEA. Trimming shortened V by 3 bases and J by 8 bases, and 13 bases separated the two germline ends. This CDR3 region has 12 residues. CDR3 sequence reads: CSVEDAGGGYTF. The CDR3 bases are TGCAGCGTTGAGGATGCAGGAGGGGGCTACACCTTC.